This TCR beta chain was profiled in a study of blood T cells in healthy people across ages (dated by TCRdb to the mid-2010s). About the investigation overall: Template switching captured roughly one uniquely barcoded TCR beta cDNA molecule per two T cells in model experiments. To track age-related changes in TCR beta repertoire diversity, the study relied on deep sequencing normalized with unique cDNA molecular identifiers. Four age groups were formed from the donors: young (average roughly 15 years), middle-aged (approximately 39), aged (approximately 60) and long-lived (approximately 78). To avoid experimental bias, donors of different ages were distributed randomly across sequencing lanes. Two additional independent replicas of 1 million unique cDNA reads from the same blood draw were analyzed for two donors (one aged 18 to 30 and one aged 80 or older). The research as a whole found: The CMV infection status of donors was not known, potentially confounding age-related changes in expanded clonotypes. Observed TCR beta diversity per million T cells fell roughly linearly with age, and a significant reduction was already apparent by age roughly 40. Compared with the aged group, more naive CD4+ T cells, fewer expanded clones and increased TCR diversity were shown by the long-lived group, suggesting age selection. Because profiling used bulk unsorted PBMCs, naive and antigen-experienced compartments could not be compared conclusively. The percentage of naive T cells measured by flow cytometry correlated strongly with observed TCR beta diversity. Estimates of total diversity based on one million sequenced T cells were regarded as lower bounds and as underestimates.

Libraries came from 5' RACE. The run used an Illumina HiSeq 2500. A second about 7 to 11 cycle PCR used a sample-barcoded 5' primer and a J-beta primer mix. A template-switch 5' adaptor carrying 12 random nucleotides introduced a unique molecular identifier onto each TCR beta cDNA molecule. Each sample yielded at least 2.5 million CDR3-containing paired-end reads. All of the RNA was converted into first-strand cDNA using the Mint cDNA synthesis kit, with a TRBC-specific oligonucleotide serving as the primer. After uracil-DNA glycosylase treatment, a first 18-cycle PCR used universal primers M1SS and BC2_uni_R on all cDNA. The original pipeline was this. For normalization, 1 million high-quality reads were randomly selected from each sample, with every read carrying a distinct molecular identifier. Reads sharing molecular identifiers were discarded rather than binned into consensus sequences. CDR3 identification, clonotype clustering and error correction used MiTCR with a Q25 quality threshold and the strictest error-elimination algorithm. A nonparametric unseen species model with Euler transformation was used to estimate a lower bound on total TCR beta diversity. Starting from the raw public reads, TCRdb applied fastp trimming at Q25, assembled clones with MiXCR and retained in-frame beta chains. Rows with a matching CDR3 protein are joined into one entry that keeps the most common DNA and genes. The authors' filters were not applied to this entry. The sample table shows 650,000 to 700,000 distinct CDR3 sequences, and more than 45% are seen once. The ten largest clones take up about 13% of the sample.

This clonotype showed up many times. Its binding antigen is unknown. Base qualities are not recorded, but no much larger clone differs from it by a single base. Systemically healthy Caucasian individuals from Russia, approximately 39 in total and aged about 6 to 95 years, were included as donors. Around 9.8 milliliters of peripheral blood were collected from each donor into EDTA-treated Vacutainer tubes. Ficoll-Paque density-gradient centrifugation was used to isolate PBMCs, with at least 7 million per sample. Trizol reagent was used to extract total RNA from the PBMCs, yielding at least 5.5 micrograms per sample. For every donor, flow cytometry on a PBMC aliquot measured the percentage of naive CD45RAhigh/CD27high T cells. The CDR3 contains 16 residues, cysteine and phenylalanine counted. Just CDR3 DNA is preserved here, 48 bases in frame from base 1. The V end gives up 3 bases and the J end 0 bases, leaving 4 bases in the junction not matched to a gene. CDR1 is given as KGHDR and CDR2 as SFDVKD, both from the germline V gene.

Material for sequencing was blood. The receptor was derived from a woman of 80 years or more in good health. The chain uses TRBV24-1 and TRBJ2-1, with 7 junctional bases fitting TRBD2. The DNA sequence is as follows: TGTGCCACCAGTGATCAACTAGCGACCTCCTACAATGAGCAGTTCTTC. It translates to CATSDQLATSYNEQFF.